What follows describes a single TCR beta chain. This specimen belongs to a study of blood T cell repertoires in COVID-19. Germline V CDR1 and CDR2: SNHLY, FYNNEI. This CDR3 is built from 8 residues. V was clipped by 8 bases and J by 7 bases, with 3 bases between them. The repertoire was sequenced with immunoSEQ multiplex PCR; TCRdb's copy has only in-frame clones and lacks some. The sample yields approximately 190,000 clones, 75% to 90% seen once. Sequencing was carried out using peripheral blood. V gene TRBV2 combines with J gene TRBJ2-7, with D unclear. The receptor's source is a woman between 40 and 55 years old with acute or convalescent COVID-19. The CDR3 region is CASSEQYF. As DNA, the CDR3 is TGTGCCAGCTCAGAGCAGTACTTC.